This T cell receptor (beta chain) was identified during a study of blood T cell repertoires in COVID-19. Clones were read by immunoSEQ multiplex PCR, and TCRdb kept only the in-frame ones, dropping some. The data contain around 120,000 clones, around 84% of them seen just once; the ten biggest clones take up less than 2.5%. Looked up from germline, CDR1 is LNHNV and CDR2 is YYDKDF (reference sequence). The CDR3 spans 18 residues. J gave up 2 bases and V 0 bases, and 13 bases lay outside the gene matches. Input material: peripheral blood. The clonotype was recovered from a human donor in a cohort sampled during active COVID-19. The J gene is TRBJ2-7, the V gene TRBV15; 7 positions agree with TRBD2. This CDR3 is CATSRDTLGSGGPYEQYF. The CDR3 DNA sequence: TGTGCCACCAGCAGAGATACTCTCGGGTCGGGGGGACCCTACGAGCAGTACTTC.